This TCR beta chain is from a study of blood T cell repertoires in COVID-19. CDR1 and CDR2 from the germline V gene are SGHAT and FQNNGV. V was trimmed by 5 bases and J by 6 bases, leaving 16 bases between them. The CDR3 runs to 14 residues. This table comes from immunoSEQ multiplex PCR, and its TCRdb copy is limited to in-frame clones, with some not included. The sample carries around 60,000 clones, around 83% recorded once. The sequenced sample was peripheral blood. The origin of this receptor is a man between 50 and 59 years old with COVID-19, enrolled during active disease. The rearrangement links TRBV11-2 to TRBJ2-5; a possible D gene is TRBD2 (5 bases). The CDR3, as DNA: TGTGCCAGCAGCCCCAACAGTCGGGGTCAGACCCAGTACTTC. Its translation: CASSPNSRGQTQYF.